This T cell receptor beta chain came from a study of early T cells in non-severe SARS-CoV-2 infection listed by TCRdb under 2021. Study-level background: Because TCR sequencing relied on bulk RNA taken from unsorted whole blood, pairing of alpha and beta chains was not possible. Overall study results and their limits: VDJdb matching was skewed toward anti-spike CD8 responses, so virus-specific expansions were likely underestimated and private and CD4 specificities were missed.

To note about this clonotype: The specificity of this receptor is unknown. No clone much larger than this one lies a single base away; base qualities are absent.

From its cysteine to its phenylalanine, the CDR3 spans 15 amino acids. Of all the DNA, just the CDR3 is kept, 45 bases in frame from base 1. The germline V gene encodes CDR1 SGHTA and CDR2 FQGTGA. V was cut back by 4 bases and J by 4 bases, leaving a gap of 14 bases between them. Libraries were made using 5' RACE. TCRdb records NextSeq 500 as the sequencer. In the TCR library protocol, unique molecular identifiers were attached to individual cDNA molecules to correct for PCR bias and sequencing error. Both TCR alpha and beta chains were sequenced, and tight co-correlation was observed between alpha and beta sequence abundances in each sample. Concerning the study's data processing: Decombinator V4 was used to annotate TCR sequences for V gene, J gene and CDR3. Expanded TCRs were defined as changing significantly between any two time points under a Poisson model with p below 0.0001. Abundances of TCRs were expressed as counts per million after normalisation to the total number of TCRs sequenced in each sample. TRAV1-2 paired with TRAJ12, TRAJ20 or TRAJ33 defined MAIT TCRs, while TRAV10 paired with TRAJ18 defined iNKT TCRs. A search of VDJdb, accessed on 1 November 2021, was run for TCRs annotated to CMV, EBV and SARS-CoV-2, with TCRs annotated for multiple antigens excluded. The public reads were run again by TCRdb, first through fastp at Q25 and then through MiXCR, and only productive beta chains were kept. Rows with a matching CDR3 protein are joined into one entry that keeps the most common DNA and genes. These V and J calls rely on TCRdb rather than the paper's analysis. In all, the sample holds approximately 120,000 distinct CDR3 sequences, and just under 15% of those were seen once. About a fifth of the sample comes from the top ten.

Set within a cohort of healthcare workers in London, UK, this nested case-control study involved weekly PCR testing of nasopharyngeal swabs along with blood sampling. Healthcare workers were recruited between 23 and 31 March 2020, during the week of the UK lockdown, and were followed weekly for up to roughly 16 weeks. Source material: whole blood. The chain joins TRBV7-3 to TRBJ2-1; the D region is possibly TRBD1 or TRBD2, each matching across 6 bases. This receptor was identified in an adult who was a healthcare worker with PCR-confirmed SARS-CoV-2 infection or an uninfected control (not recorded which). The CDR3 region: CASSSSGGRYNEQFF. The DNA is TGTGCCAGCAGCTCCTCTGGGGGGCGGTACAATGAGCAGTTCTTC.